This T cell receptor (beta chain) was recovered during a study of shared clonotypes between healthy human individuals. Notes on the study in general: It was the few donors that limited the genetic and exposure-history diversity represented.

Trimming shortened V by 0 bases and J by 0 bases, and 9 bases separated the two germline ends. Germline lookup yields CDR1 MGHRA and CDR2 YSYEKL. The CDR3 consists of 16 residues. Extraction of genomic DNA in unsorted samples used tens of millions of PBMCs. In the original workflow: With immunoSEQ giving junction-only sequences and no quality scores, filtering differed. Produced via immunoSEQ multiplex PCR; TCRdb's table is partial and in-frame only. V and J calls and clone size are as listed in that table; D and trimming were resolved from the DNA. The table has roughly 490,000 clones, 65% to 80% seen once. About this clone: Its antigen is unidentified.

Sequenced input: PBMCs. This chain joins TRBV4-1 and TRBJ2-1; D uncertain. This receptor was identified in a woman aged 40 to 49 in good health. Some clones in this sample may be carry-over from other donors' samples. The CDR3 sequence is CASSQDLTVSYNEQFF. CDR3 coding DNA: TGCGCCAGCAGCCAAGATCTAACTGTCTCCTACAATGAGCAGTTCTTC.